The count of the clone carrying this TCR beta chain is one. The antigen remains unidentified. After removal of 5 bases from V and 7 bases from J, the junction contained 5 bases not matched to a gene. CDR1 is DFQATT and CDR2 is SNEGSKA in the germline V gene (reference sequence). CDR3 length: 11 residues. The sample is drawn from a study of shared clonotypes between healthy human individuals. Overall study findings and caveats: Blood was the only sampled material, and tissue repertoires likely differ. A handful of donors had 4% to 5% of their naive CD4 clonotypes in common.

Naive CD8 populations comprised CD45RO-negative cells positively selected for CCR7, excluding terminally differentiated effector memory CD45RA+ cells. In the authors' methods: Sequence data from immunoSEQ were junction-only and lacked quality scores; consequently, filtering differed. The table came from immunoSEQ multiplex PCR; TCRdb's copy has only in-frame clones and leaves some out. For V, J and clone size, that table is used; D and trimming come from the DNA. In the table there are about 700,000 clones, about 91% of which are singletons. This receptor was identified in a man between 25 and 39 years old in good health. The genes are TRBV20-1 and TRBJ2-7; 7 nucleotides agree with TRBD1. The sequenced material came from naive CD8+ T cells sorted from blood. The CDR3 protein is CSAGRGLEQYF. CDR3 in DNA: TGCAGTGCTGGTAGGGGGCTTGAGCAGTACTTC.